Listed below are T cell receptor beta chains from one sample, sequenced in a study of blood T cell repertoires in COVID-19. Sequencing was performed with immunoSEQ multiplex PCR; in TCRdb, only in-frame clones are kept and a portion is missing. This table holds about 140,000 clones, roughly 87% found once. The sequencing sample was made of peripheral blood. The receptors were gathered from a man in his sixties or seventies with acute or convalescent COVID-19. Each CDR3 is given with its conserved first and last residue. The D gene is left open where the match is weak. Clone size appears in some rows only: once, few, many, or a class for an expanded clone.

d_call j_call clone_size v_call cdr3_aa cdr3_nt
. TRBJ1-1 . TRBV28 CASSFRVTEAFF TGTGCCAGCAGTTTCAGGGTCACTGAAGCTTTCTTT
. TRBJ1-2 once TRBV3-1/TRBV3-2 CASSQEPQRVAYGYTF TGTGCCAGCAGCCAAGAGCCCCAGAGGGTTGCTTATGGCTACACCTTC
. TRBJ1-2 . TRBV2 CASSPVRNYGYTF TGTGCCAGCAGCCCGGTACGAAACTATGGCTACACCTTC
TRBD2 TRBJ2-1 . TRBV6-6 CASRPTSDEQFF TGTGCCAGCAGACCCACTAGCGATGAGCAGTTCTTC
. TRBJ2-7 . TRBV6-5 CASSPTSSYEQYF TGTGCCAGCAGCCCAACCAGCTCCTACGAGCAGTACTTC
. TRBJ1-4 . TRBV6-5 CASRTGQEKLFF TGTGCCAGCAGGACCGGACAGGAAAAACTGTTTTTT
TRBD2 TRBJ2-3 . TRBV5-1 CASSLTSGSPDTQYF TGCGCCAGCAGCTTGACTAGCGGGTCCCCAGATACGCAGTATTTT
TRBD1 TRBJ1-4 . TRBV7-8 CASSSGTGANEKLFF TGTGCCAGCAGCTCGGGGACAGGGGCTAATGAAAAACTGTTTTTT
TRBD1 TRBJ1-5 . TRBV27 CATRTGGLGNQPQHF TGTGCCACCAGGACAGGGGGTTTGGGCAATCAGCCCCAGCATTTT
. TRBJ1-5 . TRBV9 CASSVSLWGGKRNNQPQHF TGTGCCAGCAGCGTCAGCTTGTGGGGGGGGAAAAGGAACAATCAGCCCCAGCATTTT
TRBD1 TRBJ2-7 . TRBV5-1 CASSPGTGYDEQYF TGCGCCAGCAGCCCAGGGACAGGGTACGACGAGCAGTACTTC
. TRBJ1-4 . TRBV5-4 CASSLKGGSNEKLFF TGTGCCAGCAGCCTGAAAGGGGGAAGCAATGAAAAACTGTTTTTT
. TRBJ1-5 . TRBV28 CASSPIRGRDQPQHF TGTGCCAGCAGCCCCATACGGGGTCGCGATCAGCCCCAGCATTTT
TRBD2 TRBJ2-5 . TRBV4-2 CASSLVGGEQETQYF TGTGCCAGCAGCCTTGTCGGGGGGGAACAAGAGACCCAGTACTTC
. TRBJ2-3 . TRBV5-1 CASSLTGTDTQYF TGCGCCAGCAGCTTGACAGGCACAGATACGCAGTATTTT
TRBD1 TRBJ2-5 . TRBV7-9 CASSLQGTQETQYF TGTGCCAGCAGCCTACAGGGGACACAAGAGACCCAGTACTTC
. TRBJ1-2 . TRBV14 CASSQDFGKEGYTF TGTGCCAGCAGCCAAGATTTCGGGAAGGAGGGCTACACCTTC
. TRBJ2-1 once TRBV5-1 CASSLSGPYNEQFF TGCGCCAGCAGCTTATCGGGTCCTTACAATGAGCAGTTCTTC
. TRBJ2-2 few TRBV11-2 CASSLDLAVTGELFF TGTGCCAGCAGCTTAGATCTGGCTGTCACCGGGGAGCTGTTTTTT
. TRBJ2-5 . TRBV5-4 CASSLNPGQFFSAKETQYF TGTGCCAGCAGCTTGAACCCCGGACAATTTTTCTCCGCCAAAGAGACCCAGTACTTC
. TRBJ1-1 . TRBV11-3 CASSRTVNTEAFF TGTGCCAGCAGCCGCACAGTGAACACTGAAGCTTTCTTT
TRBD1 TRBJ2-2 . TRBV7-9 CASRRQGAHSNTGELFF TGTGCCAGCAGAAGACAGGGGGCCCACTCGAACACCGGGGAGCTGTTTTTT
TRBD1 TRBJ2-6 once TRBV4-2 CASSLGQGSGANVLTF TGTGCCAGCAGCCTGGGACAGGGTTCTGGGGCCAACGTCCTGACTTTC
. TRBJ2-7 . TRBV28 CASRGAYEQYF TGTGCCAGCAGAGGGGCCTACGAGCAGTACTTC
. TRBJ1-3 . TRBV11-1 CASSTMTGSGNTIYF TGTGCCAGCAGCACGATGACAGGCTCTGGAAACACCATATATTTT
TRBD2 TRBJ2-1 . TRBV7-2 CASSLGLAGHNEQFF TGTGCCAGCAGCTTAGGACTAGCGGGTCACAATGAGCAGTTCTTC
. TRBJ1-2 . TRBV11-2 CASSFNQGYGYTF TGTGCCAGCAGTTTCAACCAGGGCTATGGCTACACCTTC
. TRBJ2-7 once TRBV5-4 CASSLRGGYEQYF TGTGCCAGCAGCTTGAGGGGGGGGTACGAGCAGTACTTC
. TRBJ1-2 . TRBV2 CASSFGQNYGYTF TGTGCCAGCAGTTTCGGACAGAACTATGGCTACACCTTC
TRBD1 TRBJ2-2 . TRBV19 CASSIVTGANTGELFF TGTGCCAGTAGTATCGTGACAGGGGCTAACACCGGGGAGCTGTTTTTT
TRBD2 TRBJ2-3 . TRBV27 CASSRWTSGGTDTQYF TGTGCCAGCAGTAGATGGACTAGCGGGGGCACAGATACGCAGTATTTT
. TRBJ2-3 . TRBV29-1 CSVETAVTDTQYF TGCAGCGTTGAAACAGCAGTCACAGATACGCAGTATTTT
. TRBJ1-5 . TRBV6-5 CASSPGDVFQPQHF TGTGCCAGCAGTCCAGGGGACGTGTTTCAGCCCCAGCATTTT
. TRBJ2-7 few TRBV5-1 CASSLPGTMNEQYF TGCGCCAGCAGCCTCCCCGGGACAATGAACGAGCAGTACTTC
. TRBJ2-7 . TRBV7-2 CASSFRLGYEQYF TGTGCCAGCAGCTTTCGACTAGGCTACGAGCAGTACTTC
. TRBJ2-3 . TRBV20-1 CSASRLFTDTQYF TGCAGTGCTAGTCGACTATTCACAGATACGCAGTATTTT
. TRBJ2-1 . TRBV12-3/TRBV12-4 CASSFEQLEQFF TGTGCCAGCAGTTTTGAGCAACTTGAGCAGTTCTTC
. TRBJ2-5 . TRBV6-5 CASSETGRRQETQYF TGTGCCAGCAGCGAGACAGGGAGGCGACAAGAGACCCAGTACTTC
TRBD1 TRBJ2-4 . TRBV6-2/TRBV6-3 CASSPLGQAKNIQYF TGTGCCAGCAGCCCACTGGGACAGGCCAAAAACATTCAGTACTTC
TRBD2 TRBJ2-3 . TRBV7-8 CASSLASGGTTDTQYF TGTGCCAGCAGCTTAGCTAGCGGGGGGACCACAGATACGCAGTATTTT